This T cell receptor beta chain was obtained from a study of T cell repertoires in cytomegalovirus infection. For the study at large: It can be stated that public TCR beta signatures indicated CMV infection as well as a matching HLA type. Study-wide findings and caveats: Adding up the frequency of public TCR beta families identified people who carried CMV plus the relevant HLA. It was HLA-C-restricted CMV-specific TCR beta clonotypes that dominated the response ex vivo.

One entry per CDR3 protein, called by TCRdb with MiXCR from the reads. The table shows 150,000 to 200,000 distinct CDR3 sequences, with approximately 15% occurring only once. Germline assignment: CDR1 MNHEY and CDR2 SVGAGI. The CDR3 runs 15 residues. V was cut by 0 bases and J by 2 bases, with 8 bases left in between. About this clonotype: Its target is unknown.

This TCR was sampled from a human donor in good health (CMV status not recorded). Some clones in this sample may be carry-over from other donors' samples. Input material: PBMCs. The chain carries TRBV6-5 and TRBJ2-1; perhaps TRBD2 as D (6 bases). In nucleotides, the CDR3 is TGTGCCAGCAGTTACTCTAGCGGAGCCTACAATGAGCAGTTCTTC. Protein: CASSYSSGAYNEQFF.